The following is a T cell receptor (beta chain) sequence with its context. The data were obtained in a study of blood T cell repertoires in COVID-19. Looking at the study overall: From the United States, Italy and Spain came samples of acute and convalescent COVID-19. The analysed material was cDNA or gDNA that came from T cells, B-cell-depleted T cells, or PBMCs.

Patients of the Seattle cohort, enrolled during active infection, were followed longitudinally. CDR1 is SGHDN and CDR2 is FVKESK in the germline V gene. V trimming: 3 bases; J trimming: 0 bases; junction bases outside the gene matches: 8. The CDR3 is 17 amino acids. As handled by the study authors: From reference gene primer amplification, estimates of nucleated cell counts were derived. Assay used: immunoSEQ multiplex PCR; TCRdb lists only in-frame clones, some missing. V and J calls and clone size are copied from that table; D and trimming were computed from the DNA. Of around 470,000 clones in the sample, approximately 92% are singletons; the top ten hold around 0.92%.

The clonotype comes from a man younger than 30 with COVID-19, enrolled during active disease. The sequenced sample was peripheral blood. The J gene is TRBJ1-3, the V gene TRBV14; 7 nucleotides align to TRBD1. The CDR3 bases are TGTGCCAGCAGCCAGAACAGGGGACCCAGCTCTGGAAACACCATATATTTT. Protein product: CASSQNRGPSSGNTIYF.